The 28 T cell receptor beta chains presented below share a single source sample, sequenced in a study of T cell responses to AZD1222 COVID-19 vaccine. Only in-frame clones appear in the TCRdb table, and some are missing; sequencing was by immunoSEQ multiplex PCR. The sample carries about 100,000 clones, roughly 87% recorded once. The sample in question was peripheral blood, obtained on day 0 of AZD1222 vaccination. The receptors were gathered from an adult in good health.

The chain recombines TRBV28 with TRBJ2-7; the D gene is possibly TRBD1 (5 bases). The V gene lost 3 bases and the J gene lost 3 bases, with 9 bases spanning the gap. This CDR3 region has 13 residues. Germline V gene lookup returns CDR1 MDHEN and CDR2 SYDVKM. The CDR3 sequence: CASSLGPIYEQYF. CDR3 DNA: TGTGCCAGCAGTTTGGGGCCGATCTACGAGCAGTACTTC.

This clone was recorded once. The CDR3 nucleotides read TGTGCCAGCAGCCCTAGTCCAGGGGCTGGGGGGAATCAGCCCCAGCATTTT. This codes for CASSPSPGAGGNQPQHF. The chain recombines TRBV27 with TRBJ1-5; maybe TRBD1 (6 bases). This CDR3 spans 17 amino acids. Deletions cut 6 bases from V and 4 bases from J, with 22 bases between. Germline-derived CDR1 and CDR2 are MNHEY and SMNVEV (reference sequence).

This clone is a singleton in its sample. J is TRBJ1-6 and V is TRBV6-5, with 7 bases lining up with TRBD1. The CDR3 length is 13 residues. Germline V gene sequence: CDR1 MNHEY, CDR2 SVGAGI. Germline trimming cut 6 bases from V and 5 bases from J; bases unmatched to any gene: 1. The CDR3 region is CASRGQHNSPLHF. The CDR3 DNA reads TGTGCCAGCAGGGGACAGCATAATTCACCCCTCCACTTT.

V usage is TRBV27 and J usage is TRBJ1-6; 8 bases fit TRBD1. The junction had 7 bases not matched to a gene; V was cut back by 2 bases and J by 10 bases. Germline V gene sequence: CDR1 MNHEY, CDR2 SMNVEV (reference sequence). CDR3 size: 15 residues. The CDR3 protein is CASSLTGQGTSPLHF. CDR3 nucleotide sequence: TGTGCCAGCAGTTTAACCGGACAGGGAACATCACCCCTCCACTTT.

The chain has TRBV11-2 and TRBJ1-2; no clear D. In germline, CDR1 is SGHAT, CDR2 FQNNGV. CDR3 size: 14 residues. V was cut by 0 bases and J by 8 bases, with 13 bases left in between. The CDR3 loop is CASSLEVPPLGYTF. The CDR3 DNA reads as TGTGCCAGCAGCTTAGAGGTACCTCCCTTGGGCTACACCTTC. The full variable domain, rest sourced from reference TRBV11-2 and TRBJ1-2, is EAGVAQSPRYKIIEKRQSVAFWCNPISGHATLYWYQQILGQGPKLLIQFQNNGVVDDSQLPKDRFSAERLKGVDSTLKIQPAKLEDSAVYLCASSLEVPPLGYTFGSGTRLTVV.

The chain carries TRBV27 and TRBJ2-1; D possibly corresponds to TRBD1 (6 bases). The CDR3 spans 16 residues. Germline values: CDR1 MNHEY, CDR2 SMNVEV (reference sequence). V was clipped by 1 base and J by 3 bases, with 13 bases between them. The CDR3 reads CASSLFQGIFYNEQFF. CDR3 nucleotides: TGTGCCAGCAGTTTATTTCAGGGGATTTTCTACAATGAGCAGTTCTTC.

The V and J genes are TRBV3-1 (or the pseudogene TRBV3-2) and TRBJ1-6; TRBD1 matches at 7 bases. Germline V gene sequence: CDR1 LGHDT, CDR2 YNNKEL (reference sequence). The CDR3 covers 17 residues. Trimming cost V 1 base and J 5 bases; bases outside gene matches: 8. CDR3 sequence: CASSQVTGLLNNSPLHF. DNA for the CDR3: TGTGCCAGCAGCCAAGTGACAGGGCTTTTGAATAATTCACCCCTCCACTTT.

V and J are TRBV7-9 and TRBJ2-7; 9 bases are a match to TRBD1. Trimming removed 5 bases from V and 5 bases from J; junction bases left unmatched: 10. This CDR3 contains 15 residues. Germline values: CDR1 SEHNR, CDR2 FQNEAQ (reference sequence). DNA for the CDR3: TGTGCCAGCAGCAGGACAGGGGATTGGTGGGACGAGCAGTACTTC. Encoded protein: CASSRTGDWWDEQYF.

V and J are TRBV9 and TRBJ1-2; the D is unclear. Germline V gives CDR1 SGDLS, CDR2 YYNGEE. The V end lost 0 bases, the J end lost 7 bases, and 7 bases lay between the germline ends. The CDR3 is 12 amino acids. The CDR3 protein is CASSVGGRGYTF. In DNA form, the CDR3 reads TGTGCCAGCAGCGTAGGGGGTCGTGGCTACACCTTC.

This clone was seen only once. V is TRBV5-1 and J is TRBJ1-2; a possible D gene is TRBD1 (6 bases). The CDR3 is 14 amino acids. Between the trimmed V and J ends, which lost 7 bases and 2 bases, there was a span of 15 bases. Germline assignment: CDR1 SGHRS and CDR2 YFSETQ. CDR3: CASRQAYSNYGYTF. The CDR3, as DNA: TGCGCCAGCCGACAGGCGTACTCAAACTATGGCTACACCTTC.

The rearrangement uses TRBV3-1 (or the pseudogene TRBV3-2) and TRBJ2-7; 11 bases fit TRBD1. CDR1 and CDR2 (germline): LGHDT, YNNKEL (reference sequence). The CDR3 spans 13 residues. J lost 6 bases, V lost 3 bases, and 1 base had no gene match. CDR3 nucleotides: TGTGCCAGCAGCCATGGGACAGGGGGCGAGCAGTACTTC. Translation: CASSHGTGGEQYF.

This sequence joins TRBV15 and TRBJ2-1; D might be TRBD2 (5 bases). The germline V gene has CDR1 LNHNV and CDR2 YYDKDF (reference sequence). The ends were cut back, 2 bases at V and 7 bases at J, with 9 bases in the middle. The CDR3 loop spans 13 amino acids. The CDR3 spells CATSRRTRNEQFF. The CDR3 DNA reads TGTGCCACCAGCAGAAGAACTAGGAATGAGCAGTTCTTC. Combining the CDR3 with reference TRBV15 and TRBJ2-1 gives the whole variable domain DAMVIQNPRYQVTQFGKPVTLSCSQTLNHNVMYWYQQKSSQAPKLLFHYYDKDFNNEADTPDNFQSRRPNTSFCFLDIRSPGLGDTAMYLCATSRRTRNEQFFGPGTRLTVL.

The V gene is TRBV5-1, the J gene TRBJ2-1; D might be TRBD1 or TRBD2, each matching 5 bases. Germline V gene lookup returns CDR1 SGHRS and CDR2 YFSETQ. Deletions cut 3 bases from V and 7 bases from J, with 14 bases between. This CDR3 is built from 14 residues. CDR3 residues: CASSWDLPGNEQFF. The CDR3 coding sequence is TGCGCCAGCAGCTGGGACCTCCCAGGGAATGAGCAGTTCTTC. Full variable domain (remainder filled in from reference TRBV5-1 and TRBJ2-1): KAGVTQTPRYLIKTRGQQVTLSCSPISGHRSVSWYQQTPGQGLQFLFEYFSETQRNKGNFPGRFSGRQFSNSRSEMNVSTLELGDSALYLCASSWDLPGNEQFFGPGTRLTVL.

The genes are TRBV28 and TRBJ1-2; D not certain. V lost 5 bases to trimming and J lost 8 bases, with 18 bases between them. The length of the CDR3 is 14 residues. Germline V gene sequence: CDR1 MDHEN, CDR2 SYDVKM. CDR3: CASSPPRKVQGYTF. As DNA, the CDR3 is TGTGCCAGCAGTCCCCCCAGAAAGGTCCAGGGCTACACCTTC.

J is TRBJ1-4 and V is TRBV19; no clear D gene. CDR1 and CDR2 (germline): LNHDA, SQIVND (reference sequence). The CDR3 covers 13 residues. V was shortened by 3 bases and J by 5 bases, with 7 bases between the two germline ends. DNA of the CDR3: TGTGCCAGTAGTATTATGGGCAATGAAAAACTGTTTTTT. Its translation: CASSIMGNEKLFF.

The rearrangement joins TRBV20-1 to TRBJ2-1; no clear D. CDR1 is DFQATT, CDR2 SNEGSKA, per germline (reference sequence). The CDR3 contains 10 residues. The germline V and J ends were trimmed by 6 bases and 6 bases, with 6 bases remaining between them. Here the CDR3 DNA reads TGCAGTGCCGAGCTCAATGAGCAGTTCTTC. The encoded protein is CSAELNEQFF.

The rearrangement links TRBV7-3 to TRBJ2-5; D is uncertain. This CDR3 comprises 15 residues. The V end was cut by 1 base, the J end by 5 bases, with 14 bases between. Germline V lookup: CDR1 SGHTA, CDR2 FQGTGA. CDR3 bases: TGTGCCAGCAGCTTAAGCGGTCAAGAGACGGAGACCCAGTACTTC. It codes for CASSLSGQETETQYF. The variable domain in full, completed from reference TRBV7-3 and TRBJ2-5, reads GAGVSQTPSNKVTEKGKYVELRCDPISGHTALYWYRQSLGQGPEFLIYFQGTGAADDSGLPNDRFFAVRPEGSVSTLKIQRTERGDSAVYLCASSLSGQETETQYFGPGTRLLVL.

The rearrangement joins TRBV5-1 to TRBJ1-1, with 7 positions matching TRBD1. Per the germline V gene, CDR1 is SGHRS and CDR2 is YFSETQ. This CDR3 comprises 13 residues. Trimming took 3 bases from V and 7 from J; bases not matched to a gene: 6. The CDR3 protein is CASSYGQESEAFF. CDR3 DNA sequence: TGCGCCAGCAGCTACGGACAGGAGAGTGAAGCTTTCTTT.

The J gene is TRBJ2-7, the V gene TRBV7-3, with D uncertain. CDR1 and CDR2 (germline): SGHTA, FQGTGA. This CDR3 contains 13 residues. V dropped 4 bases and J dropped 6 bases, with 13 bases sitting between them. Here the CDR3 reads CASSSHLGGEQYF. The CDR3 coding sequence is TGTGCCAGCAGCTCTCATCTTGGCGGCGAGCAGTACTTC.

This clone has just one count. The chain couples TRBV6-1 to TRBJ2-2; D uncertain. CDR3 length: 13 amino acids. Trimming took 3 bases from V and 4 from J, leaving 6 bases between them. Germline V gives CDR1 MNHNS, CDR2 SASEGT. CDR3 in amino acids: CASSDRITGELFF. The CDR3 DNA follows: TGTGCCAGCAGTGACAGAATCACCGGGGAGCTGTTTTTT.

V and J are TRBV18 and TRBJ2-3; D remains ambiguous. The CDR3 runs to 11 residues. V gave up 3 bases and J gave up 9 bases, with 7 bases separating them. Germline V gene data show CDR1 as KGHSH and CDR2 as LQKENI. CDR3 amino acids: CASSPKDTQYF. Here the CDR3 DNA reads TGTGCCAGCTCACCCAAGGACACGCAGTATTTT.

This chain joins TRBV5-8 and TRBJ2-1; D unclear. V lost 2 bases, J lost 9 bases, and 9 bases lay in between. The CDR3 extends over 12 amino acids. Per the germline V gene, CDR1 is SGHTS and CDR2 is YDEGEE. As DNA, the CDR3 is TGTGCCAGCAGCTTCCCCGTACGTGAGCAGTTCTTC. Translating gives CASSFPVREQFF.

This clone showed up just once. CDR3 sequence (DNA): TGTGCCAGCAGCACTGGAAGGCTTAACTATGGCTACACCTTC. Protein: CASSTGRLNYGYTF. V is TRBV7-9 and J is TRBJ1-2; D gene uncertain. Trimming removed 5 bases at V and 1 base at J, with 11 bases between. The CDR3 is made up of 14 amino acids. Per germline, CDR1 SEHNR and CDR2 FQNEAQ (reference sequence).

The rearrangement links TRBV10-3 to TRBJ2-3; the match to TRBD2 covers 8 bases. The ends lost 6 bases at V and 4 bases at J; junction bases unmatched: 12. The CDR3 is 16 residues long. Germline V lookup: CDR1 ENHRY, CDR2 SYGVKD. As DNA, the CDR3 is TGTGCCATCAGCGGGGGGAGCGGGAGAGGCGCAGATACGCAGTATTTT. It is translated as CAISGGSGRGADTQYF.

The chain has TRBV9 and TRBJ2-1; TRBD1 is a possible D gene (6 bases). This CDR3 contains 16 residues. Germline loops: CDR1 SGDLS, CDR2 YYNGEE. V shed 0 bases and J shed 2 bases, with 12 bases lying between them. CDR3 DNA: TGTGCCAGCAGCGTAGACGGTTCAGGGGCCTACAATGAGCAGTTCTTC. Translation gives CASSVDGSGAYNEQFF.

The chain combines TRBV15 with TRBJ2-1; 11 bases line up with TRBD2. V trimming: 1 base; J trimming: 5 bases; junction bases outside the gene matches: 1. This CDR3 contains 15 residues. Germline loops: CDR1 LNHNV, CDR2 YYDKDF (reference sequence). The CDR3 sequence: CATSRVLAGDNEQFF. The DNA for the CDR3 is TGTGCCACCAGCAGAGTACTAGCGGGAGACAATGAGCAGTTCTTC. Variable domain in full (rest from reference TRBV15 and TRBJ2-1): DAMVIQNPRYQVTQFGKPVTLSCSQTLNHNVMYWYQQKSSQAPKLLFHYYDKDFNNEADTPDNFQSRRPNTSFCFLDIRSPGLGDTAMYLCATSRVLAGDNEQFFGPGTRLTVL.

The chain employs TRBV7-6 and TRBJ2-1; 9 nucleotides agree with TRBD2. With 5 bases clipped from V and 8 bases from J, the junction kept 10 bases outside the gene matches. The CDR3 loop spans 15 amino acids. CDR1 is SGHVS, CDR2 FNYEAQ, per germline. In nucleotides, the CDR3 is TGTGCCAGCAGCCGCCGCGATAGCGGGAGAGATGAGCAGTTCTTC. Amino acid sequence: CASSRRDSGRDEQFF.

The chain joins TRBV6-5 to TRBJ2-5; D is unclear. Germline-derived CDR1 and CDR2 are MNHEY and SVGAGI. The CDR3 runs 10 residues. The V gene lost 8 bases and the J gene lost 5 bases, with 6 bases spanning the gap. The DNA of the CDR3 is TGTGCCAGCTTCCACGAGACCCAGTACTTC. It translates to CASFHETQYF.